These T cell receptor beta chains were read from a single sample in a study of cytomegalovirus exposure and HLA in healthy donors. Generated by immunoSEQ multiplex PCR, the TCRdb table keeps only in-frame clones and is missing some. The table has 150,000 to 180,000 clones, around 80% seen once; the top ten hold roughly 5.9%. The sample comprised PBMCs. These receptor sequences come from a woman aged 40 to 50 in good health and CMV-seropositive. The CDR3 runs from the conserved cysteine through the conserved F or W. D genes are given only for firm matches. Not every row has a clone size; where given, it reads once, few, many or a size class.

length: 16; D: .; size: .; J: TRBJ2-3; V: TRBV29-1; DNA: TGCAGCGTTGAAGGTGGCCAGGGGGGCGGAACAGATACGCAGTATTTT; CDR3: CSVEGGQGGGTDTQYF
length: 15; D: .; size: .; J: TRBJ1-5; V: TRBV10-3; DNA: TGTGCCATCAGTGAGTCGAACAGCCACAATCAGCCCCAGCATTTT; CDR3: CAISESNSHNQPQHF
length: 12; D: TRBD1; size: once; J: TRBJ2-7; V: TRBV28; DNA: TGTGCCAGCAGGACTGCAGGGGGCGAGCAGTACTTC; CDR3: CASRTAGGEQYF
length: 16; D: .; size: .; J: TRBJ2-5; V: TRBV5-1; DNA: TGCGCCAGCAGCTTGGACGTGCAGGGTGGGCAAGAGACCCAGTACTTC; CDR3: CASSLDVQGGQETQYF
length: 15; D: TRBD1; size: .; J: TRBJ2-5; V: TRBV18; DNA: TGTGCCAGCTCACCACCTAGGGGGCGACAAGAGACCCAGTACTTC; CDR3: CASSPPRGRQETQYF
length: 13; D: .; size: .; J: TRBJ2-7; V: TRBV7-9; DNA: TGTGCCAGCAGCTTCACCAGTTCCTACGAGCAGTACTTC; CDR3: CASSFTSSYEQYF
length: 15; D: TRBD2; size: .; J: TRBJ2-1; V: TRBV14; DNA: TGTGCCAGCAGACTGAGCGGGAGGGCACGCAATGAGCAGTTCTTC; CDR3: CASRLSGRARNEQFF
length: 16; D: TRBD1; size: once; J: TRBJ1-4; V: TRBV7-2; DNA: TGTGCCAGCAGCTGGAGTTGGGACAGGCGAGCCGAAAAACTGTTTTTT; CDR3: CASSWSWDRRAEKLFF
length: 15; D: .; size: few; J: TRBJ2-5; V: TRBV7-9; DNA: TGTGCCAGCAGCGCACGGACAGAACCCCAAGAGACCCAGTACTTC; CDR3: CASSARTEPQETQYF
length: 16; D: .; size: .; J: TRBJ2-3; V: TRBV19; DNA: TGTGCCAGTAGTATTCAAGCGAGAACCATGGCAGATACGCAGTATTTT; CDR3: CASSIQARTMADTQYF
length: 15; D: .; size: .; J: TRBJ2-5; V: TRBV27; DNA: TGTGCCAGCAGTCAGAGGAGGCAGCTCCAAGAGACCCAGTACTTC; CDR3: CASSQRRQLQETQYF
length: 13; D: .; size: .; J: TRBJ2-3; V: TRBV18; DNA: TGTGCCAGCTCGGGGGACTCACGGGATACGCAGTATTTT; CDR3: CASSGDSRDTQYF
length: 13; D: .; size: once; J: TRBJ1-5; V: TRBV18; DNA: TGTGCCAGCTCATCACAAGCCTATCAGCCCCAGCATTTT; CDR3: CASSSQAYQPQHF
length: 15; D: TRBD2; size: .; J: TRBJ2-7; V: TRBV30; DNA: TGTGCCTGGAGTGGTACTAGCGGGAGTTACTACGAGCAGTACTTC; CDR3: CAWSGTSGSYYEQYF
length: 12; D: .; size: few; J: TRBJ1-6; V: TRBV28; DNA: TGTGCCAGCAGTTTACCCCTCTTATCCCTCCACTTT; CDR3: CASSLPLLSLHF
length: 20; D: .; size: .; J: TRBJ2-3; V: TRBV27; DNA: TGTGCCAGCAGCTTGCGTAGTTGGGGCAGGGGATTCTCTAGCACAGATACGCAGTATTTT; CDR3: CASSLRSWGRGFSSTDTQYF
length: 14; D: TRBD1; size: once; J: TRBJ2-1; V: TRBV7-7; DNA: TGTGCTAGCAGCTCCGGACAGGGGTGGAATGAGCAGTTCTTC; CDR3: CASSSGQGWNEQFF